This TCR beta chain was documented in a study of shared clonotypes between healthy human individuals. Trimming removed 6 bases at V and 0 bases at J, with 6 bases between. Germline V gives CDR1 MDHEN, CDR2 SYDVKM. This CDR3 is 13 amino acids long. TCRdb's copy holds only in-frame clones and misses some; the assay was immunoSEQ multiplex PCR. This table holds 2,500,000 or so clones, over 85% found once. The table lists this clone with a few counts. Sequencing was done on a sample of naive CD4+ T cells from PBMCs. Subset indicated: CD45RA+ positively selected. This clonotype was obtained from a man aged 18-30 years in good health. Some clones in this sample may be carry-over from other donors' samples. V gene TRBV28 combines with J gene TRBJ1-5; D is ambiguous. The CDR3 region is CASRTGSNQPQHF. CDR3 DNA sequence: TGTGCCAGCAGGACTGGTAGCAATCAGCCCCAGCATTTT.